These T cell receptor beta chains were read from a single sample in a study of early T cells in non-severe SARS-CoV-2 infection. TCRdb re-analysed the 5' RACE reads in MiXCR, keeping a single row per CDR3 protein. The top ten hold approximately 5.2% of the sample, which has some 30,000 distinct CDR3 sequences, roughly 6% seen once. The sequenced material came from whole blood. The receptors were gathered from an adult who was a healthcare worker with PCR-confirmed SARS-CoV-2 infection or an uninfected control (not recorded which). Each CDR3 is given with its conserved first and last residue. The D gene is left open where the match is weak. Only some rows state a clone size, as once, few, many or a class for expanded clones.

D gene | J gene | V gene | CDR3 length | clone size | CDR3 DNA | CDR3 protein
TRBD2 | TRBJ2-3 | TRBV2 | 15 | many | TGTGCCAGCAGTGAACAAACTAGCGGCACAGATACGCAGTATTTT | CASSEQTSGTDTQYF
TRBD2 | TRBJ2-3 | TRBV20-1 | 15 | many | TGCAGTGCTTCCAAAAGCGGGGCTAGCACAGATACGCAGTATTTT | CSASKSGASTDTQYF
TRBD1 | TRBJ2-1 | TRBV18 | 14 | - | TGTGCCAGCTCACCGGGTCCAGGGGGAAATGAGCAGTTCTTC | CASSPGPGGNEQFF
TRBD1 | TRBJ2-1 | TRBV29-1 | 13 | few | TGCAGCACCTACAGGGGGCAACGGGGTGAGCAGTTCTTC | CSTYRGQRGEQFF
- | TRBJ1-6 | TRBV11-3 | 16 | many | TGTGCCAGCACCATGTTCACGGGGGGCGCTCACTCACCCCTCCACTTT | CASTMFTGGAHSPLHF
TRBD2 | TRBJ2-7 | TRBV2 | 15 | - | TGTGCCAGCAGTGAAGGCGCGGGAGGGAGGTACGAGCAGTACTTC | CASSEGAGGRYEQYF
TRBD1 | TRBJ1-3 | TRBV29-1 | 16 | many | TGCAGCGCCTTCCTTACAGGGGGACCCTCTGGAAACACCATATATTTT | CSAFLTGGPSGNTIYF
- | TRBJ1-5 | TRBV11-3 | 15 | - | TGTGCCAGCAGCCACGCCTCCGATAGCAATCAGCCCCAGCATTTT | CASSHASDSNQPQHF
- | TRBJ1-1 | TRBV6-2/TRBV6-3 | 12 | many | TGTGCCAGCAGTTACTCGAGGAATACCGCTTTCTTT | CASSYSRNTAFF
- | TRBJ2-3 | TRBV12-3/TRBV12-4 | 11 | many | TGTGCCAGCATGACCACAAATACGCAGTATTTT | CASMTTNTQYF
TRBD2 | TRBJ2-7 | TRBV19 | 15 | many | TGTGCCAGTAGTCCTCTAGCGGGAGTACGCTACGAGCAGTACTTC | CASSPLAGVRYEQYF
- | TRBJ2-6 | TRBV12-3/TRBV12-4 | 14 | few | TGTGCCAGCAGTTACGGCTCTGGGGCCAACGTCCTGACTTTC | CASSYGSGANVLTF
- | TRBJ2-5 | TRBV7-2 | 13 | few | TGTGCCAGCAGCCGCGGGACGCAGGAGACCCAGTACTTC | CASSRGTQETQYF
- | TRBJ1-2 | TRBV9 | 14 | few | TGTGCCAGCAGCGTAGTTGTGACAGCTTATGGCTACACCTTC | CASSVVVTAYGYTF
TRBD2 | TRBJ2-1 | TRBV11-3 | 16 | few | TGTGCCAGCAGCATAGGGACTAGCGGGAGTCTCAATGAGCAGTTCTTC | CASSIGTSGSLNEQFF
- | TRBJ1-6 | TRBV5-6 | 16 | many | TGTGCCAGCAGCTTGGTTCGCACAGCCTATAATTCACCCCTCCACTTT | CASSLVRTAYNSPLHF